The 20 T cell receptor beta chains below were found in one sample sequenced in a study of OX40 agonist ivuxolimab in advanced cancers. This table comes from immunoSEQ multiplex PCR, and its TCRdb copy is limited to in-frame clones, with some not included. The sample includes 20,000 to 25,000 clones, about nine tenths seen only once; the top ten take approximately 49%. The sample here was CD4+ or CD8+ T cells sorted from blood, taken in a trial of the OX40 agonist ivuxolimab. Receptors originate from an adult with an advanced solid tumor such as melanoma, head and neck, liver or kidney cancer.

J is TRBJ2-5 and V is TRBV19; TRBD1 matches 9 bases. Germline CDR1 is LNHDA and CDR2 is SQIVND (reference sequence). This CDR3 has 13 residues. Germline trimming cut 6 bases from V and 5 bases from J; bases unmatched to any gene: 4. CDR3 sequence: CASRDRGRETQYF. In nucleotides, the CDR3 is TGTGCCAGTAGGGACAGGGGCCGGGAGACCCAGTACTTC. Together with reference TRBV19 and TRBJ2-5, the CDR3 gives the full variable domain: DGGITQSPKYLFRKEGQNVTLSCEQNLNHDAMYWYRQDPGQGLRLIYYSQIVNDFQKGDIAEGYSVSREKKESFPLTVTSAQKNPTAFYLCASRDRGRETQYFGPGTRLLVL.

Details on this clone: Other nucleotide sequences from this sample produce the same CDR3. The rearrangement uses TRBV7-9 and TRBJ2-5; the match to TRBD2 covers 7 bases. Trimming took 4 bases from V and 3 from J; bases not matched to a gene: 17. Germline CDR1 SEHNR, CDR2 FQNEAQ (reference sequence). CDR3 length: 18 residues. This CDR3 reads CASSSTRHSLALEETQYF. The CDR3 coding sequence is TGTGCCAGCAGCTCCACCCGCCACTCACTAGCGCTCGAAGAGACCCAGTACTTC.

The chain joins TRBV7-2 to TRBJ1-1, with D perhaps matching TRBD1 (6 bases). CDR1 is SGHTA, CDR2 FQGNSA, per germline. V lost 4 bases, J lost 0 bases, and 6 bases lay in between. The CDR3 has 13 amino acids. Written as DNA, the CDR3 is TGTGCCAGCAGCTGGACAGTGAACACTGAAGCTTTCTTT. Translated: CASSWTVNTEAFF.

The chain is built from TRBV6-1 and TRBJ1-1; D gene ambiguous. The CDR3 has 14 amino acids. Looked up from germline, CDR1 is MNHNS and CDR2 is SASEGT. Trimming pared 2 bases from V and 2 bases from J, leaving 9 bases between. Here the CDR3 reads CASSELGKNTEAFF. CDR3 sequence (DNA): TGTGCCAGCAGTGAATTGGGCAAAAACACTGAAGCTTTCTTT.

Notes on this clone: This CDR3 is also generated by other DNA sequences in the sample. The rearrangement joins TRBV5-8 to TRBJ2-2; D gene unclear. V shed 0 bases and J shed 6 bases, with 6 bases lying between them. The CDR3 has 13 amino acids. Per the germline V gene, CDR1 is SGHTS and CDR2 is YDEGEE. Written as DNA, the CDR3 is TGTGCCAGCAGCTTGGGAGGCGCCGGGGAGCTGTTTTTT. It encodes CASSLGGAGELFF.

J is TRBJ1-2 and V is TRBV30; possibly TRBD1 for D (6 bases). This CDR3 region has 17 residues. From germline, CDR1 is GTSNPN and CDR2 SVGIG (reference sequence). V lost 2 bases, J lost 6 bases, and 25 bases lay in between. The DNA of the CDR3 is TGTGCCTGGAGTCCTACTACACGGACAGACTATCTACATGGCTACACCTTC. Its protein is CAWSPTTRTDYLHGYTF. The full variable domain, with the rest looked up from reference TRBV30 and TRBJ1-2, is SQTIHQWPATLVQPVGSPLSLECTVEGTSNPNLYWYRQAAGRGLQLLFYSVGIGQISSEVPQNLSASRPQDRQFILSSKKLLLSDSGFYLCAWSPTTRTDYLHGYTFGSGTRLTVV.

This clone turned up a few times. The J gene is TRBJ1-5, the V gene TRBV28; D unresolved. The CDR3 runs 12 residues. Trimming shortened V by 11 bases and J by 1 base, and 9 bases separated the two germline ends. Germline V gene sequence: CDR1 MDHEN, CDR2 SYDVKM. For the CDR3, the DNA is TGTGCCGGGTCCCGGAGCAATCAGCCCCAGCATTTT. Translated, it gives CAGSRSNQPQHF. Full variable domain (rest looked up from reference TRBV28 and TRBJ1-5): DVKVTQSSRYLVKRTGEKVFLECVQDMDHENMFWYRQDPGLGLRLIYFSYDVKMKEKGDIPEGYSVSREKKERFSLILESASTNQTSMYLCAGSRSNQPQHFGDGTRLSIL.

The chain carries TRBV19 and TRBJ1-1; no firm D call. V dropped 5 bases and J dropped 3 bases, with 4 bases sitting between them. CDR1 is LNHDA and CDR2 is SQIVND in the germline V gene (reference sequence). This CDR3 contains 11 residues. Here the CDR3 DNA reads TGTGCCAGTAGTGTTGACACTGAAGCTTTCTTT. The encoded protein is CASSVDTEAFF.

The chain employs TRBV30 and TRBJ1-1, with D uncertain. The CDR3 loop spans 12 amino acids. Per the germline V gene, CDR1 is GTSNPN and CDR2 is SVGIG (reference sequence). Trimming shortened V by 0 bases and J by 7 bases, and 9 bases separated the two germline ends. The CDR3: CAWSVDVGEAFF. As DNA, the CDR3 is TGTGCCTGGAGTGTGGATGTGGGTGAAGCTTTCTTT.

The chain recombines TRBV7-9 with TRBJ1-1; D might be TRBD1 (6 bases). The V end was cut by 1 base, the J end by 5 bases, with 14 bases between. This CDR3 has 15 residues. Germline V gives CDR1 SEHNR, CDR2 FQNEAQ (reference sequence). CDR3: CASSLGAGGGTEAFF. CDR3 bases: TGTGCCAGCAGCTTAGGTGCTGGGGGCGGGACTGAAGCTTTCTTT.

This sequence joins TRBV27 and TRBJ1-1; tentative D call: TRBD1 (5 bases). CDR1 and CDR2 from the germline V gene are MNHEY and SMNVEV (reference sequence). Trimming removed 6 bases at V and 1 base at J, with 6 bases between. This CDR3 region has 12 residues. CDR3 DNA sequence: TGTGCCAGCAGGACAGCGAACACTGAAGCTTTCTTT. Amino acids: CASRTANTEAFF.

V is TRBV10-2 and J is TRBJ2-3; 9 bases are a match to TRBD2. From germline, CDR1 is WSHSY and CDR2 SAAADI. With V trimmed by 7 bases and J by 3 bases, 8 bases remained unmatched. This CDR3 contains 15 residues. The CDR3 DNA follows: TGCGCCAGCAAGAAGGGGCTAGCGGGAACAGATACGCAGTATTTT. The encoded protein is CASKKGLAGTDTQYF.

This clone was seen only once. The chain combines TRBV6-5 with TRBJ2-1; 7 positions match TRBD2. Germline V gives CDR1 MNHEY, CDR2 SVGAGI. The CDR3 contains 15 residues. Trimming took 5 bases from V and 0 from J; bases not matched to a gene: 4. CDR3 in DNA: TGTGCCAGCAGTCCTCGCGGGAGCTCCTACAATGAGCAGTTCTTC. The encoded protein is CASSPRGSSYNEQFF.

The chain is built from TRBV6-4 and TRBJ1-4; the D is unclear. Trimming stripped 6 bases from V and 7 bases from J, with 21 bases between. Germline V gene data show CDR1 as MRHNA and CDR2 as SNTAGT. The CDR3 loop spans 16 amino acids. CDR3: CASSLTSAGNGEKLFF. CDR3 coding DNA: TGTGCCAGCAGCCTCACGTCGGCCGGAAACGGTGAAAAACTGTTTTTT.

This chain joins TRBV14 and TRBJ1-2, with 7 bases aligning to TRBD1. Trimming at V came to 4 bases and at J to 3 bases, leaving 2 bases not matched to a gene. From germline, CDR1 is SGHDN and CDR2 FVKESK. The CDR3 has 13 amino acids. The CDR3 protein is CASSPGTDYGYTF. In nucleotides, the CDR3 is TGTGCCAGCAGCCCAGGGACAGACTATGGCTACACCTTC.

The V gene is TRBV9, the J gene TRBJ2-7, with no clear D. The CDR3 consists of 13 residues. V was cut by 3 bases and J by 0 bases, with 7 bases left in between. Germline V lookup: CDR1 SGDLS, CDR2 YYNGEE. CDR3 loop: CASSGSASYEQYF. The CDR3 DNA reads TGTGCCAGCAGCGGGTCAGCCTCCTACGAGCAGTACTTC.

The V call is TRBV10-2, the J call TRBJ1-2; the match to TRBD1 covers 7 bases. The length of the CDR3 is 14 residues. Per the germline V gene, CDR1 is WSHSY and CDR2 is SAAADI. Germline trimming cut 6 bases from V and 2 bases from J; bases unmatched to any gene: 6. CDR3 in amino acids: CASSGTEINYGYTF. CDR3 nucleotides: TGCGCCAGCAGCGGGACAGAAATAAACTATGGCTACACCTTC.

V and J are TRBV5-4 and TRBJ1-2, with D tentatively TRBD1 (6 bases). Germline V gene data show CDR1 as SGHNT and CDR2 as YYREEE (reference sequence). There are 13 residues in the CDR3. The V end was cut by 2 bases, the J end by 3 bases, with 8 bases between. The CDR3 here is CASSLYRDYGYTF. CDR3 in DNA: TGTGCCAGCAGCTTATACAGGGACTATGGCTACACCTTC.

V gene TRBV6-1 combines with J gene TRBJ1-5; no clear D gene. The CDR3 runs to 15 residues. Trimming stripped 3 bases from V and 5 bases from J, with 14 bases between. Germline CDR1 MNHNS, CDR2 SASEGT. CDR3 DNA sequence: TGTGCCAGCAGTGAGAGTTTAGGTTCGTATCAGCCCCAGCATTTT. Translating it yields CASSESLGSYQPQHF.

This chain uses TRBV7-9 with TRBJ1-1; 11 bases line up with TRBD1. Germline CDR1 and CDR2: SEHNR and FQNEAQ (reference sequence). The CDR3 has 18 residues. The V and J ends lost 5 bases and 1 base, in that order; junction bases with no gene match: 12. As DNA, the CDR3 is TGTGCCAGCAGCCCGGGGACAGGGGGGATCATCAGGAACACTGAAGCTTTCTTT. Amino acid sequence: CASSPGTGGIIRNTEAFF.